This TCR beta chain came from a study of human T cells and chemical hapten exposure. Study overall: Among samples, TCR yields varied mainly because of small differences in pooled library volume.

Indicated time point: healthy volunteer bleed at 6 weeks. RNA extraction used unfractionated whole blood as the source of total RNA. There are many counts of this clonotype. The target antigen is unknown. Regarding the study as a whole: Once DPC sensitization occurred, TCRs above 1 in 1000 frequency showed no change.

Within the library, unique molecular identifiers were attached to each individual cDNA molecule. In the source study's methods: There were a median of around 96,000 TCRs per sample, with a range from about 23,224 to 750,000. In TCRdb, the RACE reads were re-called with MiXCR into one record per CDR3 protein. The V and J calls follow TCRdb's processing rather than the paper's. The table has some 65,000 distinct CDR3 sequences, under 7.5% seen once. CDR3 length: 12 residues. In germline, CDR1 is SEHNR, CDR2 FQNEAQ (reference sequence). V was clipped by 2 bases and J by 7 bases, with 9 bases between them.

Sequenced input: whole blood. This TCR came from a female donor in good health. Some clones in this sample may be carry-over from other donors' samples. J is TRBJ2-7 and V is TRBV7-9; perhaps D is TRBD1 or TRBD2 (5 bases each). The CDR3 sequence: CASSLRGGEQYF. CDR3 DNA sequence: TGTGCCAGCAGCTTACGGGGCGGTGAGCAGTACTTC.